This TCR beta chain was sequenced for a study of blood T cells in healthy people across ages. Study-level findings and limits: Donors of long life had a larger count of naive CD4+ cells and greater diversity than aged donors. Estimated diversity that came from one million T cells was considered an underestimate.

Sample-barcoded 5' priming and a J-beta primer mix drove a second PCR of 7 to 11 cycles. One entry per CDR3 protein, called by TCRdb with MiXCR from the 5' RACE reads. Counted here are about 640,000 distinct CDR3 sequences, around 31% occurring once; the ten biggest clones make up approximately 15%. As to this clonotype: Its antigen is not identified.

This CDR3 spans 16 amino acids. V was clipped by 4 bases and J by 5 bases, with 18 bases between them. The germline V gene has CDR1 SGHRS and CDR2 YFSETQ. The source of this sequence is an elderly woman in good health. Sequencing was done on a sample of blood. The J gene is TRBJ1-4, the V gene TRBV5-1, with no clear D. The DNA for the CDR3 is TGCGCCAGCAGCCTATCACGGAGCGTTCCCAATGAAAAACTGTTTTTT. Encoded protein: CASSLSRSVPNEKLFF.